The next 21 T cell receptor beta chains were all read from a single sample in a study of radiotherapy plus CTLA-4 blockade in lung cancer. Profiling relied on immunoSEQ multiplex PCR, and the TCRdb table lists in-frame clones only, not all of them. The sample contains approximately 82,000 clones, about four fifths of which appear only once. The source was peripheral blood, collected from a patient treated with radiotherapy plus ipilimumab. The source of these receptors is a human donor with non-small cell lung cancer that progressed on radiotherapy plus ipilimumab.

This chain uses TRBV19 with TRBJ2-6; no clear D gene. CDR1 and CDR2 from the germline V gene are LNHDA and SQIVND (reference sequence). The V end lost 7 bases, the J end lost 2 bases, and 12 bases lay between the germline ends. The CDR3 loop spans 15 amino acids. The CDR3, as DNA: TGTGCCAGTACAGGTCACGCTCCTGGGGCCAACGTCCTGACTTTC. Encoded protein: CASTGHAPGANVLTF.

The J gene is TRBJ2-3, the V gene TRBV4-2; perhaps TRBD1 as D (5 bases). The CDR3 is 16 amino acids. Germline V CDR1 and CDR2: LGHNA, YNFKEQ. The V gene lost 1 base and the J gene lost 4 bases, with 15 bases spanning the gap. The CDR3 nucleotides are TGTGCCAGCAGCCAAGTGAGTGCTGGGGCAGCAGATACGCAGTATTTT. Translation gives CASSQVSAGAADTQYF.

This chain connects TRBV30 to TRBJ1-5; D call uncertain. Germline assignment: CDR1 GTSNPN and CDR2 SVGIG (reference sequence). Trimming removed 3 bases from V and 6 bases from J, with 12 bases in between. This CDR3 spans 13 amino acids. CDR3 DNA sequence: TGTGCCTGGAGCGATGCGGGCGGTCAGCCCCAGCATTTT. Amino acids: CAWSDAGGQPQHF.

The gene calls are TRBV28 and TRBJ1-2, with unresolved D. Germline V gene data show CDR1 as MDHEN and CDR2 as SYDVKM. This CDR3 spans 14 amino acids. Trimming removed 6 bases from V and 7 bases from J, with 18 bases in between. CDR3 coding DNA: TGTGCCAGCAGGTTAAACAGCTACTTAGGTGGCTACACCTTC. Translated, it gives CASRLNSYLGGYTF.

The chain combines TRBV19 with TRBJ2-7; TRBD1 agrees at 9 bases. CDR3 length: 16 amino acids. CDR1 is LNHDA and CDR2 is SQIVND in the germline V gene (reference sequence). Losses at the gene ends were 2 bases for V and 2 bases for J; bases not matched to a gene: 7. This CDR3 reads CASSIHWTGVTYEQYF. CDR3 sequence (DNA): TGTGCCAGTAGTATACATTGGACAGGGGTAACCTACGAGCAGTACTTC.

This clone is a singleton in its sample. The chain carries TRBV18 and TRBJ1-2; perhaps TRBD1 as D (6 bases). The V gene lost 3 bases and the J gene lost 3 bases, with 11 bases spanning the gap. The germline V gene encodes CDR1 KGHSH and CDR2 LQKENI. This CDR3 is 14 amino acids long. The CDR3 spells CASSPGTPHYGYTF. The CDR3 DNA is TGTGCCAGCTCACCTGGGACACCCCACTATGGCTACACCTTC.

The J gene is TRBJ2-7, the V gene TRBV27; 7 bases align to TRBD1. Germline-derived CDR1 and CDR2 are MNHEY and SMNVEV (reference sequence). The CDR3 is made up of 16 amino acids. J lost 2 bases, V lost 0 bases, and 7 bases had no gene match. CDR3 sequence reads: CASSLSVTGHPYEQYF. In DNA form, the CDR3 reads TGTGCCAGCAGTTTATCCGTGACAGGGCACCCCTACGAGCAGTACTTC.

The chain has TRBV7-2 and TRBJ2-7, with D possibly called TRBD1 or TRBD2 (5 bases each). V lost 5 bases, J lost 2 bases, and 13 bases lay in between. The CDR3 consists of 14 residues. Germline CDR1 is SGHTA and CDR2 is FQGNSA. The CDR3 region is CASSPGPQTYEQYF. CDR3 nucleotide sequence: TGTGCCAGCAGCCCGGGACCCCAAACCTACGAGCAGTACTTC.

CDR3 DNA sequence: TGTGCCAGCAGCTTCGGCGGGGGGGTCTACAATGAGCAGTTCTTC. This codes for CASSFGGGVYNEQFF. The V gene is TRBV7-9, the J gene TRBJ2-1; 9 bases agree with TRBD2. The V gene end was trimmed by 3 bases and the J gene end by 3 bases; junction bases not matched to a gene: 3. The CDR3 is 15 amino acids. Germline CDR1 SEHNR, CDR2 FQNEAQ (reference sequence). Filled out from reference TRBV7-9 and TRBJ2-1, the complete variable domain reads DTGVSQNPRHKITKRGQNVTFRCDPISEHNRLYWYRQTLGQGPEFLTYFQNEAQLEKSRLLSDRFSAERPKGSFSTLEIQRTEQGDSAMYLCASSFGGGVYNEQFFGPGTRLTVL.

This clone occurred a few times. This same CDR3 is encoded by further DNA sequences in the sample. V usage is TRBV5-1 and J usage is TRBJ2-7, with D possibly matching TRBD1 (6 bases). The germline V gene has CDR1 SGHRS and CDR2 YFSETQ. The CDR3 runs 12 residues. The ends were cut back, 2 bases at V and 4 bases at J, with 7 bases in the middle. CDR3 region: CASSLQGYEQYF. The CDR3 nucleotides read TGCGCCAGCAGCTTACAGGGTTACGAGCAGTACTTC.

This sequence joins TRBV7-2 and TRBJ2-5; TRBD1 or TRBD2 may be the D gene (5 bases each). Germline V gene data show CDR1 as SGHTA and CDR2 as FQGNSA. The CDR3 sequence is 16 residues long. V gave up 1 base and J gave up 2 bases, with 14 bases separating them. In DNA, the CDR3 is TGTGCCAGCAGCTTAGTTACGGGACGCGGGCAAGAGACCCAGTACTTC. It is translated as CASSLVTGRGQETQYF.

V is TRBV7-9 and J is TRBJ1-5; D might be TRBD1 (5 bases). The CDR3 contains 12 residues. V lost 3 bases and J 14 bases, leaving 14 bases between the germline ends. The germline CDR1 and CDR2 sequences are SEHNR and FQNEAQ (reference sequence). The CDR3, as DNA: TGTGCCAGCAGCTTGGACCAGGGACGGGAGCATTTT. This encodes CASSLDQGREHF. The full variable domain, in which reference TRBV7-9 and TRBJ1-5 provide the parts outside the CDR3, is DTGVSQNPRHKITKRGQNVTFRCDPISEHNRLYWYRQTLGQGPEFLTYFQNEAQLEKSRLLSDRFSAERPKGSFSTLEIQRTEQGDSAMYLCASSLDQGREHFGDGTRLSIL.

The V and J genes are TRBV4-2 and TRBJ2-7, with TRBD1 matching 7 bases. The CDR3 runs 15 residues. Losses at the gene ends were 5 bases for V and 3 bases for J; bases not matched to a gene: 10. Germline V gives CDR1 LGHNA, CDR2 YNFKEQ. The DNA for the CDR3 is TGTGCCAGCAGCGTGGGGGCCGGACAGGTCTACGAGCAGTACTTC. Its translation: CASSVGAGQVYEQYF.

The rearrangement uses TRBV5-1 and TRBJ1-2, with D perhaps TRBD1 (5 bases). V was pared by 3 bases and J by 7 bases, with 13 bases between. Germline V gene lookup returns CDR1 SGHRS and CDR2 YFSETQ. This CDR3 comprises 13 residues. This CDR3 is CASSYGGRGGYTF. The CDR3 DNA sequence: TGCGCCAGCAGCTACGGGGGAAGAGGTGGCTACACCTTC. The complete variable domain, with remaining parts taken from reference TRBV5-1 and TRBJ1-2, reads KAGVTQTPRYLIKTRGQQVTLSCSPISGHRSVSWYQQTPGQGLQFLFEYFSETQRNKGNFPGRFSGRQFSNSRSEMNVSTLELGDSALYLCASSYGGRGGYTFGSGTRLTVV.

The chain links TRBV5-1 to TRBJ2-5, with unresolved D. Trimming stripped 1 base from V and 8 bases from J, with 21 bases between. The germline gives CDR1 SGHRS, CDR2 YFSETQ. The CDR3 runs to 16 residues. DNA for the CDR3: TGCGCCAGCAGCTTGTCACCCAGCGAACCACGGGTAACCCAGTACTTC. Residues: CASSLSPSEPRVTQYF.

This chain links TRBV7-9 with TRBJ2-1; TRBD2 matches 8 bases. The length of the CDR3 is 14 residues. With 3 bases clipped from V and 6 bases from J, the junction kept 4 bases outside the gene matches. The germline gives CDR1 SEHNR, CDR2 FQNEAQ (reference sequence). This chain's CDR3 is CASSLPGLANEQFF. For the CDR3, the DNA is TGTGCCAGCAGCTTGCCCGGACTAGCCAATGAGCAGTTCTTC. The variable domain in full, completed from reference TRBV7-9 and TRBJ2-1, reads DTGVSQNPRHKITKRGQNVTFRCDPISEHNRLYWYRQTLGQGPEFLTYFQNEAQLEKSRLLSDRFSAERPKGSFSTLEIQRTEQGDSAMYLCASSLPGLANEQFFGPGTRLTVL.

This clone was recorded only once. The V gene is TRBV6-6, the J gene TRBJ1-3, with D perhaps TRBD1 (6 bases). From germline, CDR1 is MNHNY and CDR2 SVGAGI (reference sequence). Deletions cut 4 bases from V and 2 bases from J, with 12 bases between. The CDR3 spans 15 residues. DNA of the CDR3: TGTGCCAGCAGTTTTTCAGGGGACACTGGAAACACCATATATTTT. Amino acids: CASSFSGDTGNTIYF.

The chain couples TRBV18 to TRBJ1-4, with D perhaps matching TRBD1 (5 bases). The CDR3 runs 15 residues. Germline V gene sequence: CDR1 KGHSH, CDR2 LQKENI. V dropped 3 bases and J dropped 5 bases, with 13 bases sitting between them. The CDR3 bases are TGTGCCAGCTCACCGGCGGTCAGGGCGAATGAAAAACTGTTTTTT. Protein product: CASSPAVRANEKLFF. The full variable domain, with the rest looked up from reference TRBV18 and TRBJ1-4, is NAGVMQNPRHLVRRRGQEARLRCSPMKGHSHVYWYRQLPEEGLKFMVYLQKENIIDESGMPKERFSAEFPKEGPSILRIQQVVRGDSAAYFCASSPAVRANEKLFFGSGTQLSVL.

For the CDR3, the DNA is TGTGCCAGCAGGGAATTAACAGGGGCCAACTATGGCTACACCTTC. Amino acid sequence: CASRELTGANYGYTF. The rearrangement links TRBV28 to TRBJ1-2; 7 bases map to TRBD1. The trim removed 6 bases at V and 2 bases at J, leaving 9 bases unmatched. CDR1 and CDR2 from the germline V gene are MDHEN and SYDVKM. This CDR3 is built from 15 residues.

This chain links TRBV6-5 with TRBJ1-2; weak D call: TRBD1 (5 bases). CDR3 length equals 14 residues. Per germline, CDR1 MNHEY and CDR2 SVGAGI. Trimming pared 5 bases from V and 0 bases from J, leaving 10 bases between. CDR3 nucleotide sequence: TGTGCCAGCAGTGGCGACAGAGCTAACTATGGCTACACCTTC. The encoded protein is CASSGDRANYGYTF.

The chain recombines TRBV6-6 with TRBJ2-2; D remains ambiguous. Germline V gives CDR1 MNHNY, CDR2 SVGAGI (reference sequence). Trimming took 7 bases from V and 5 from J, leaving 11 bases between them. There are 13 residues in the CDR3. CDR3 DNA sequence: TGTGCCAGCATCCTCGACGGAACCGGGGAGCTGTTTTTT. This gives the protein CASILDGTGELFF.